The rows below give T cell receptor beta chains drawn from one sample of a study of blood T cell repertoires in COVID-19. Using immunoSEQ multiplex PCR, the repertoire was profiled, and TCRdb retains in-frame clones only, with some absent. This sample yields hundreds of thousands of clones, of which about four fifths are seen a single time; around 7% belongs to the top ten. Input material: peripheral blood. These receptors came from a woman aged 80 or over with COVID-19, enrolled during active disease. Both conserved end residues are part of each CDR3. Fields, in order: clone size, D gene, V gene, J gene, CDR3 protein, CDR3 DNA. D genes are given only for firm matches. Not all rows give a size; the values are once, few, many and, for expanded clones, a class.

clone_size: .; d_call: TRBD1; v_call: TRBV6-2/TRBV6-3; j_call: TRBJ1-5; cdr3_aa: CASSYPHPRGHQPQHF; cdr3_nt: TGTGCCAGCAGTTACCCCCACCCCAGGGGGCATCAGCCCCAGCATTTT
clone_size: .; d_call: TRBD1; v_call: TRBV18; j_call: TRBJ2-1; cdr3_aa: CASSATGDEQFF; cdr3_nt: TGTGCCAGCTCGGCTACAGGGGATGAGCAGTTCTTC
clone_size: .; d_call: .; v_call: TRBV9; j_call: TRBJ1-1; cdr3_aa: CASSVAGHTEAFF; cdr3_nt: TGTGCCAGCAGCGTAGCAGGGCACACTGAAGCTTTCTTT
clone_size: once; d_call: TRBD1; v_call: TRBV9; j_call: TRBJ1-1; cdr3_aa: CASSVVGQGANTEAFF; cdr3_nt: TGTGCCAGCAGCGTAGTAGGTCAGGGGGCGAACACTGAAGCTTTCTTT
clone_size: .; d_call: TRBD1; v_call: TRBV30; j_call: TRBJ1-2; cdr3_aa: CAWSRYGQGGYGYTF; cdr3_nt: TGTGCCTGGAGTAGATATGGACAGGGCGGCTATGGCTACACCTTC
clone_size: few; d_call: TRBD1; v_call: TRBV3-1/TRBV3-2; j_call: TRBJ1-1; cdr3_aa: CASSRGTGSGNTEAFF; cdr3_nt: TGTGCCAGCAGCCGGGGGACAGGGTCGGGGAACACTGAAGCTTTCTTT
clone_size: .; d_call: TRBD1; v_call: TRBV18; j_call: TRBJ1-4; cdr3_aa: CASSPVGQNEKLFF; cdr3_nt: TGTGCCAGCTCACCGGTGGGACAGAATGAAAAACTGTTTTTT
clone_size: .; d_call: .; v_call: TRBV25-1; j_call: TRBJ2-5; cdr3_aa: CASSEYRTPQETQYF; cdr3_nt: TGTGCCAGCAGTGAATATCGGACACCGCAAGAGACCCAGTACTTC
clone_size: .; d_call: TRBD1; v_call: TRBV7-2; j_call: TRBJ1-2; cdr3_aa: CASSPSLTGKGYGYTF; cdr3_nt: TGTGCCAGCAGCCCATCCTTGACAGGGAAGGGCTATGGCTACACCTTC
clone_size: .; d_call: .; v_call: TRBV7-3; j_call: TRBJ2-3; cdr3_aa: CASSGNDLQGVADTQYF; cdr3_nt: TGTGCCAGCAGCGGAAACGACTTACAGGGTGTTGCAGATACGCAGTATTTT
clone_size: once; d_call: TRBD2; v_call: TRBV30; j_call: TRBJ2-1; cdr3_aa: CAWLRGGRGNEQFF; cdr3_nt: TGTGCCTGGCTTCGTGGCGGGAGAGGGAATGAGCAGTTCTTC
clone_size: .; d_call: .; v_call: TRBV3-1/TRBV3-2; j_call: TRBJ1-4; cdr3_aa: CASSPMGRERSEKLFF; cdr3_nt: TGTGCCAGCAGCCCAATGGGACGGGAGAGAAGCGAAAAACTGTTTTTT
clone_size: .; d_call: .; v_call: TRBV24-1; j_call: TRBJ2-7; cdr3_aa: CATSALGHTYF; cdr3_nt: TGTGCCACCAGTGCCCTGGGCCATACTTACTTC
clone_size: once; d_call: TRBD1; v_call: TRBV30; j_call: TRBJ1-1; cdr3_aa: CAWSWDRARTEAFF; cdr3_nt: TGTGCCTGGAGTTGGGACAGGGCCAGGACTGAAGCTTTCTTT
clone_size: .; d_call: .; v_call: TRBV5-1; j_call: TRBJ2-2; cdr3_aa: CASSLYATNTGELFF; cdr3_nt: TGCGCCAGCAGCTTGTATGCGACGAACACCGGGGAGCTGTTTTTT
clone_size: .; d_call: TRBD1; v_call: TRBV9; j_call: TRBJ2-7; cdr3_aa: CASSPRIGTAYEQYF; cdr3_nt: TGTGCCAGCAGCCCACGGATCGGGACAGCCTACGAGCAGTACTTC
clone_size: .; d_call: TRBD1; v_call: TRBV18; j_call: TRBJ1-4; cdr3_aa: CASSAGTGDEKLFF; cdr3_nt: TGTGCCAGCTCGGCCGGGACAGGGGATGAAAAACTGTTTTTT
clone_size: .; d_call: TRBD1; v_call: TRBV2; j_call: TRBJ1-3; cdr3_aa: CASKGQGYGGNTIYF; cdr3_nt: TGTGCCAGCAAGGGACAGGGATATGGAGGAAACACCATATATTTT
clone_size: .; d_call: .; v_call: TRBV27; j_call: TRBJ1-2; cdr3_aa: CASSLGIGGAFYGYTF; cdr3_nt: TGTGCCAGCAGTTTGGGGATCGGAGGGGCCTTCTATGGCTACACCTTC
clone_size: few; d_call: .; v_call: TRBV21-1; j_call: TRBJ1-2; cdr3_aa: CASRRDRVKYGYTF; cdr3_nt: TGTGCCAGCCGACGGGACAGGGTGAAGTATGGCTACACCTTC
clone_size: .; d_call: .; v_call: TRBV4-2; j_call: TRBJ2-1; cdr3_aa: CASSSHDSNEQFF; cdr3_nt: TGTGCCAGCAGCTCTCACGACAGCAATGAGCAGTTCTTC
clone_size: .; d_call: TRBD1; v_call: TRBV5-1; j_call: TRBJ1-3; cdr3_aa: CASSLQLSQGASGNTIYF; cdr3_nt: TGCGCCAGCAGCTTGCAACTCAGTCAGGGGGCCTCTGGAAACACCATATATTTT
clone_size: .; d_call: TRBD1; v_call: TRBV10-3; j_call: TRBJ1-1; cdr3_aa: CAISLTGVNTEAFF; cdr3_nt: TGTGCCATCAGTCTGACAGGGGTTAACACTGAAGCTTTCTTT
clone_size: .; d_call: .; v_call: TRBV19; j_call: TRBJ2-3; cdr3_aa: CASTVDYRVLIDTQYF; cdr3_nt: TGTGCCAGTACCGTAGACTACCGGGTCCTTATAGATACGCAGTATTTT
clone_size: .; d_call: .; v_call: TRBV5-1; j_call: TRBJ2-4; cdr3_aa: CASSLGRELDIQYF; cdr3_nt: TGCGCCAGCAGCTTGGGAAGAGAGCTAGACATTCAGTACTTC
clone_size: .; d_call: .; v_call: TRBV11-2; j_call: TRBJ2-5; cdr3_aa: CASSRLPAGETQYF; cdr3_nt: TGTGCCAGCAGTCGACTGCCAGCGGGAGAGACCCAGTACTTC
clone_size: .; d_call: .; v_call: TRBV4-3; j_call: TRBJ2-7; cdr3_aa: CASSQDPTRSLYEQYF; cdr3_nt: TGCGCCAGCAGCCAAGATCCCACTAGGTCCCTCTACGAGCAGTACTTC
clone_size: .; d_call: TRBD1; v_call: TRBV6-5; j_call: TRBJ1-1; cdr3_aa: CASSFRQGNTEAFF; cdr3_nt: TGTGCCAGCAGTTTCCGACAGGGGAACACTGAAGCTTTCTTT
clone_size: once; d_call: .; v_call: TRBV12-3/TRBV12-4; j_call: TRBJ2-1; cdr3_aa: CASTLSSYNEQFF; cdr3_nt: TGTGCCAGCACTCTCAGCTCCTACAATGAGCAGTTCTTC
clone_size: .; d_call: .; v_call: TRBV28; j_call: TRBJ1-6; cdr3_aa: CASTLLNSPLHF; cdr3_nt: TGTGCCAGCACCCTACTTAATTCACCCCTCCACTTT
clone_size: .; d_call: TRBD1; v_call: TRBV7-2; j_call: TRBJ1-1; cdr3_aa: CASSTTGVGRTEAFF; cdr3_nt: TGTGCCAGCAGCACCACAGGGGTGGGGAGAACTGAAGCTTTCTTT
clone_size: few; d_call: TRBD2; v_call: TRBV5-5; j_call: TRBJ2-1; cdr3_aa: CASSPLEIFRGGANEQFF; cdr3_nt: TGTGCCAGCAGCCCCCTGGAAATTTTCCGCGGGGGGGCCAATGAGCAGTTCTTC
clone_size: .; d_call: .; v_call: TRBV5-1; j_call: TRBJ1-4; cdr3_aa: CASSLMGGNEKLFF; cdr3_nt: TGCGCCAGCAGCTTGATGGGGGGTAATGAAAAACTGTTTTTT